Below, 25 T cell receptor beta chains from the same sample are listed, as sequenced in a study of cytomegalovirus exposure and HLA in healthy donors. The protocol was immunoSEQ multiplex PCR, while the TCRdb copy is restricted to in-frame clones and leaves out a portion. Of about 140,000 clones in the sample, 86% were seen once. Sequenced input: PBMCs. Every receptor here comes from a man aged 18 to 29 in good health and CMV-seronegative.

This chain links TRBV5-4 with TRBJ2-2, with D maybe TRBD1 (5 bases). Germline CDR1 is SGHNT and CDR2 is YYREEE (reference sequence). The CDR3 spans 14 residues. With 5 bases removed from V and 0 bases from J, the gap between germline ends came to 8 bases. The CDR3, as DNA: TGTGCCAGCAGATTGACAGCGAACACCGGGGAGCTGTTTTTT. Encoded protein: CASRLTANTGELFF.

The J gene is TRBJ1-4, the V gene TRBV11-2; 8 nucleotides line up with TRBD1. Germline CDR1 and CDR2: SGHAT and FQNNGV. J gave up 5 bases and V 1 base, and 3 bases lay outside the gene matches. The CDR3 extends over 15 amino acids. The CDR3 bases are TGTGCCAGCAGCTTAGGGACAGGGCGCAATGAAAAACTGTTTTTT. This gives the protein CASSLGTGRNEKLFF.

The V call is TRBV27, the J call TRBJ1-5; 8 bases match TRBD1. CDR1 is MNHEY and CDR2 is SMNVEV in the germline V gene (reference sequence). CDR3 length equals 15 residues. V was clipped by 5 bases and J by 1 base; unmatched bases: 4. This CDR3 reads CASSPDRGSNQPQHF. CDR3 sequence (DNA): TGTGCCAGCAGTCCTGACAGGGGAAGCAATCAGCCCCAGCATTTT.

The chain joins TRBV5-1 to TRBJ2-7; 10 bases match TRBD1. In germline, CDR1 is SGHRS, CDR2 YFSETQ. The CDR3 totals 16 residues. The junction had 5 bases not matched to a gene; V was cut back by 0 bases and J by 2 bases. The chain's CDR3 is CASSLARGTGAYEQYF. CDR3 sequence (DNA): TGCGCCAGCAGCTTGGCGAGGGGGACAGGGGCCTACGAGCAGTACTTC.

The chain uses TRBV2 and TRBJ2-3; tentatively, D is TRBD1 (6 bases). V lost 7 bases and J lost 2, with 19 bases in between. Germline V gene data show CDR1 as SNHLY and CDR2 as FYNNEI. The CDR3 has 16 residues. CDR3 in amino acids: CASTGEDRLTTDTQYF. CDR3 DNA: TGTGCCAGCACCGGAGAGGACAGATTAACCACAGATACGCAGTATTTT.

This clone was observed many times. The gene calls are TRBV11-2 and TRBJ2-7; D gene unclear. Germline CDR1 is SGHAT and CDR2 is FQNNGV. V lost 2 bases, J lost 6 bases, and 5 bases lay in between. This CDR3 region has 11 residues. This CDR3 reads CASSLNLEQYF. Here the CDR3 DNA reads TGTGCCAGCAGCTTAAATCTCGAGCAGTACTTC.

The genes are TRBV6-6 and TRBJ1-1; D is undetermined. The CDR3 is made up of 11 amino acids. CDR1 is MNHNY, CDR2 SVGAGI, per germline (reference sequence). Trimming took off 7 bases at V and 3 bases at J, with 6 bases between the two ends. CDR3 amino acids: CASKRDTEAFF. The CDR3 DNA is TGTGCCAGCAAACGCGACACTGAAGCTTTCTTT.

The rearrangement links TRBV13 to TRBJ2-1, with 9 bases lining up with TRBD1. Looked up from germline, CDR1 is PRHDT and CDR2 is FYEKMQ (reference sequence). The CDR3 runs 15 residues. V dropped 5 bases and J dropped 7; count of bases not matched to a gene: 9. The DNA of the CDR3 is TGTGCCAGCAGCCGGGGGTGGACAGGGGAAAATGAGCAGTTCTTC. It yields the protein CASSRGWTGENEQFF.

V usage is TRBV6-5 and J usage is TRBJ2-7; 8 bases are shared with TRBD1. CDR1 MNHEY and CDR2 SVGAGI come from the germline V gene. V lost 8 bases, J lost 2 bases, and 5 bases stayed unmatched. The CDR3 is 13 amino acids. For the CDR3, the DNA is TGTGCCAGCCGGGAGACAGGGGCCTACGAGCAGTACTTC. Amino acid sequence: CASRETGAYEQYF.

This clone was seen a handful of times. The V gene is TRBV20-1, the J gene TRBJ1-4; D is uncertain. The CDR3 spans 11 residues. The germline gives CDR1 DFQATT, CDR2 SNEGSKA (reference sequence). Trimming took 2 bases from V and 7 from J, leaving 5 bases between them. The CDR3 DNA reads TGCAGTGCTAGACTTCGTGAAAAACTGTTTTTT. Protein: CSARLREKLFF.

The chain joins TRBV5-6 to TRBJ1-1, with 10 bases lining up with TRBD1. V gave up 3 bases and J gave up 1 base; unmatched junction bases: 3. Germline V lookup: CDR1 SGHDT, CDR2 YYEEEE. The CDR3 sequence is 15 residues long. The chain's CDR3 is CASSSGTGENTEAFF. In DNA form, the CDR3 reads TGTGCCAGCAGCTCCGGGACAGGGGAGAACACTGAAGCTTTCTTT.

The chain is built from TRBV5-1 and TRBJ1-6; TRBD1 is a possible D gene (5 bases). V was cut by 0 bases and J by 8 bases, with 12 bases left in between. Germline V gene data show CDR1 as SGHRS and CDR2 as YFSETQ. The CDR3 is 15 residues long. The CDR3 DNA reads TGCGCCAGCAGCTTGGGCGGGACCGATGATTCACCCCTCCACTTT. Translating gives CASSLGGTDDSPLHF. Filled out from reference TRBV5-1 and TRBJ1-6, the complete variable domain reads KAGVTQTPRYLIKTRGQQVTLSCSPISGHRSVSWYQQTPGQGLQFLFEYFSETQRNKGNFPGRFSGRQFSNSRSEMNVSTLELGDSALYLCASSLGGTDDSPLHFGNGTRLTVT.

The chain joins TRBV7-2 to TRBJ1-1; 7 positions match TRBD1. The ends lost 5 bases at V and 7 bases at J; junction bases unmatched: 16. The CDR3 covers 16 residues. Germline loops: CDR1 SGHTA, CDR2 FQGNSA. CDR3 protein: CASSVGQGVLTVEAFF. CDR3 DNA: TGTGCCAGCAGCGTGGGGCAGGGGGTGCTGACTGTTGAAGCTTTCTTT. The full variable domain, completed using reference TRBV7-2 and TRBJ1-1, is GAGVSQSPSNKVTEKGKDVELRCDPISGHTALYWYRQSLGQGLEFLIYFQGNSAPDKSGLPSDRFSAERTGGSVSTLTIQRTQQEDSAVYLCASSVGQGVLTVEAFFGQGTRLTVV.

The chain couples TRBV19 to TRBJ1-5; D is uncertain. V lost 5 bases, J lost 4 bases, and 6 bases lay in between. The CDR3 is 12 amino acids. The germline V gene encodes CDR1 LNHDA and CDR2 SQIVND (reference sequence). CDR3 amino acids: CASSRPNQPQHF. The CDR3 nucleotides read TGTGCCAGTAGTCGTCCGAATCAGCCCCAGCATTTT.

The chain employs TRBV5-1 and TRBJ2-7; 7 bases line up with TRBD2. This CDR3 spans 15 amino acids. CDR1 and CDR2 from the germline V gene are SGHRS and YFSETQ. V shed 0 bases, J shed 2 bases, and the junction held 5 bases outside the gene matches. For the CDR3, the DNA is TGCGCCAGCAGCTTGGGTGGCGGGACTACCTACGAGCAGTACTTC. Protein sequence: CASSLGGGTTYEQYF.

In this sample, this clone turned up a few times. This CDR3 is also generated by other DNA sequences in the sample. This rearrangement joins TRBV14 to TRBJ1-1; 7 positions match TRBD1. Germline lookup yields CDR1 SGHDN and CDR2 FVKESK. CDR3 length: 13 residues. V dropped 2 bases and J dropped 8; count of bases not matched to a gene: 5. The CDR3 protein is CASSQLTGAEAFF. As DNA, the CDR3 is TGTGCCAGCAGCCAACTAACAGGGGCAGAAGCTTTCTTT.

The rearrangement links TRBV2 to TRBJ1-4, with 8 positions matching TRBD1. Germline V lookup: CDR1 SNHLY, CDR2 FYNNEI. The CDR3 sequence is 16 residues long. V trimming: 1 base; J trimming: 3 bases; junction bases outside the gene matches: 4. Written as DNA, the CDR3 is TGTGCCAGCAGTGAAGTGGCAGGGGGCCCTAATGAAAAACTGTTTTTT. Residues: CASSEVAGGPNEKLFF.

The chain combines TRBV13 with TRBJ2-7; TRBD2 is a possible D gene (5 bases). The CDR3 consists of 14 residues. Germline values: CDR1 PRHDT, CDR2 FYEKMQ (reference sequence). The ends were cut back, 2 bases at V and 2 bases at J, with 10 bases in the middle. DNA for the CDR3: TGTGCCAGCAGCTTAAGCCTAGCTCCCTACGAGCAGTACTTC. Translation gives CASSLSLAPYEQYF. The variable domain in full, with the rest retrieved from reference TRBV13 and TRBJ2-7, is AAGVIQSPRHLIKEKRETATLKCYPIPRHDTVYWYQQGPGQDPQFLISFYEKMQSDKGSIPDRFSAQQFSDYHSELNMSSLELGDSALYFCASSLSLAPYEQYFGPGTRLTVT.

Details on this clone: Other DNA sequences of this sample code for an identical CDR3. The V gene is TRBV7-6, the J gene TRBJ2-7; D remains unclear. Germline CDR1 is SGHVS and CDR2 is FNYEAQ. CDR3 size: 12 residues. The V gene lost 4 bases and the J gene lost 3 bases, with 7 bases spanning the gap. This chain's CDR3 is CASSSPGYEQYF. Written as DNA, the CDR3 is TGTGCCAGCAGCTCCCCCGGCTACGAGCAGTACTTC.

This clone was observed once. This rearrangement joins TRBV10-3 to TRBJ2-7; TRBD1 aligns across 9 bases. The CDR3 extends over 14 amino acids. V shed 6 bases and J 2 bases; nucleotides not matched to a gene: 5. CDR1 and CDR2 from the germline V gene are ENHRY and SYGVKD. The CDR3 coding sequence is TGTGCCATCAGCCACGGACAGGGGACCTACGAGCAGTACTTC. This sequence encodes CAISHGQGTYEQYF.

J is TRBJ1-1 and V is TRBV15; the D is unclear. Per the germline V gene, CDR1 is LNHNV and CDR2 is YYDKDF (reference sequence). CDR3 length: 14 residues. V lost 0 bases and J 11 bases, leaving 16 bases between the germline ends. Written as DNA, the CDR3 is TGTGCCACCAGCAGAGATCGGGAGGAGAAAGCGGCTTTCTTT. This codes for CATSRDREEKAAFF.

The CDR3 region has the DNA TGTGCCAGCAGTCTTACGAACACCGGGGAGCTGTTTTTT. Its protein product is CASSLTNTGELFF. The V and J genes are TRBV6-1 and TRBJ2-2, with D unresolved. V lost 5 bases, J lost 0 bases, and 4 bases lay in between. The CDR3 has 13 residues. Germline values: CDR1 MNHNS, CDR2 SASEGT.

The rearrangement uses TRBV5-1 and TRBJ2-3; D is undetermined. This CDR3 has 14 amino acids. V shed 0 bases and J shed 4 bases, with 9 bases lying between them. The V gene's germline CDR1 is SGHRS and CDR2 YFSETQ. CDR3 nucleotides: TGCGCCAGCAGCTTGGACCAGATCGCAGATACGCAGTATTTT. Protein: CASSLDQIADTQYF.

The rearrangement uses TRBV30 and TRBJ2-7; TRBD2 might be the D (6 bases). CDR1 GTSNPN and CDR2 SVGIG come from the germline V gene (reference sequence). This CDR3 has 13 residues. V lost 2 bases and J 2 bases, leaving 10 bases between the germline ends. In nucleotides, the CDR3 is TGTGCCTGGAGTAGGGGAGGAACCTACGAGCAGTACTTC. As protein: CAWSRGGTYEQYF.

V usage is TRBV12-5 and J usage is TRBJ2-7; D gene uncertain. The V end lost 10 bases, the J end lost 4 bases, and 5 bases lay between the germline ends. Looked up from germline, CDR1 is LGHNT and CDR2 is FRNRAP. CDR3 length: 9 residues. CDR3 DNA: TGTGCTATTTATTACGAGCAGTACTTC. Translation: CAIYYEQYF.